These T cell receptor beta chains were read from a single sample in a study of cytomegalovirus exposure and HLA in healthy donors. Generated by immunoSEQ multiplex PCR, the TCRdb table keeps only in-frame clones and is missing some. The table shows about 100,000 clones, with nearly 97% occurring only once. The sequenced sample was PBMCs. The receptor source for this set is a woman in her late teens or twenties in good health and CMV-seronegative. The CDR3 runs from the conserved cysteine through the conserved F or W. The order of the fields is D gene, clone size, J gene, CDR3 length, V gene, CDR3 DNA, CDR3 protein. A D gene is named only where the DNA matches it firmly. Some rows mark clone size as missing; the rest say once, few, many or name a class of expanded clone.

D: TRBD1; size: -; J: TRBJ2-2; length: 16; V: TRBV12-5; DNA: TGTGCTAGTGGGGGACAGGGGGCGTTAAAGACCGGGGAGCTGTTTTTT; CDR3: CASGGQGALKTGELFF
D: TRBD1; size: -; J: TRBJ1-2; length: 13; V: TRBV29-1; DNA: TGCAGCGTTGAAACAGGGGTTGGGTCTGGCTACACCTTC; CDR3: CSVETGVGSGYTF
D: -; size: -; J: TRBJ1-1; length: 15; V: TRBV28; DNA: TGTGCCAGCAGTCCTTACAGGGACCTGAACACTGAAGCTTTCTTT; CDR3: CASSPYRDLNTEAFF
D: -; size: -; J: TRBJ1-1; length: 10; V: TRBV29-1; DNA: TGCAGCGTTGTCGGGACTGAAGCTTTCTTT; CDR3: CSVVGTEAFF
D: -; size: -; J: TRBJ1-6; length: 16; V: TRBV9; DNA: TGTGCCAGCAGCGTAGGAGGGTCGACAGGCAATTCACCCCTCCACTTT; CDR3: CASSVGGSTGNSPLHF
D: TRBD2; size: -; J: TRBJ2-1; length: 13; V: TRBV2; DNA: TGTGCCAGCGGGGGGGGAGCCTACAATGAGCAGTTCTTC; CDR3: CASGGGAYNEQFF
D: -; size: -; J: TRBJ2-7; length: 12; V: TRBV2; DNA: TGTGCCAGCAGGGTCAGCTCCTACGAGCAGTACTTC; CDR3: CASRVSSYEQYF
D: TRBD2; size: -; J: TRBJ2-3; length: 15; V: TRBV14; DNA: TGTGCCAGCCGACTAGCGGGGGCTCGCACAGATACGCAGTATTTT; CDR3: CASRLAGARTDTQYF
D: -; size: -; J: TRBJ2-7; length: 15; V: TRBV4-2; DNA: TGTGCCAGCAGCCAAGCCCTCTCAGGGTTTCACGAGCAGTACTTC; CDR3: CASSQALSGFHEQYF
D: -; size: -; J: TRBJ1-4; length: 15; V: TRBV11-2; DNA: TGTGCCAGCAGCACACCGACACCAACTAATGAAAAACTGTTTTTT; CDR3: CASSTPTPTNEKLFF
D: -; size: -; J: TRBJ1-5; length: 17; V: TRBV4-1; DNA: TGCGCCAGCAGCCAAGTTTCGGCAGGGGTTTTTAATCAGCCCCAGCATTTT; CDR3: CASSQVSAGVFNQPQHF
D: -; size: -; J: TRBJ1-1; length: 17; V: TRBV28; DNA: TGTGCCAGCAGTCCGACCTTTGGGGCAGCCCCGAACACTGAAGCTTTCTTT; CDR3: CASSPTFGAAPNTEAFF
D: -; size: -; J: TRBJ2-3; length: 13; V: TRBV9; DNA: TGTGCCAGCCGCGGGGGCCCTAAGGATACGCAGTATTTT; CDR3: CASRGGPKDTQYF
D: -; size: -; J: TRBJ2-2; length: 15; V: TRBV7-2; DNA: TGTGCCAGCAGCCTCTCTCCCGGGAACACCGGGGAGCTGTTTTTT; CDR3: CASSLSPGNTGELFF
D: -; size: once; J: TRBJ1-1; length: 15; V: TRBV5-1; DNA: TGCGCCAGCAGCTTGGTAGTGGGCCTGAACACTGAAGCTTTCTTT; CDR3: CASSLVVGLNTEAFF
D: -; size: once; J: TRBJ2-1; length: 15; V: TRBV21-1; DNA: TGTGCCAGCAGCAAATTGGGACAGCAATACAATGAGCAGTTCTTC; CDR3: CASSKLGQQYNEQFF
D: -; size: -; J: TRBJ2-7; length: 13; V: TRBV29-1; DNA: TGCAGCGCCTGCAGAGACAGAACCTACGAGCAGTACTTC; CDR3: CSACRDRTYEQYF
D: -; size: -; J: TRBJ1-1; length: 15; V: TRBV11-2; DNA: TGTGCCAGCAGCTTAGTTTCCAGAGGGAACACTGAAGCTTTCTTT; CDR3: CASSLVSRGNTEAFF
D: -; size: -; J: TRBJ1-1; length: 15; V: TRBV5-1; DNA: TGCGCCAGCAGCTTGGTAGGGAGCATGAACACTGAAGCTTTCTTT; CDR3: CASSLVGSMNTEAFF
D: TRBD1; size: -; J: TRBJ1-1; length: 13; V: TRBV6-5; DNA: TGTGCCACCACTACAGGGGCAGGAACTGAAGCTTTCTTT; CDR3: CATTTGAGTEAFF
D: TRBD2; size: -; J: TRBJ2-3; length: 16; V: TRBV2; DNA: TGTGCCAGCAGTGAAGATGAGAGCGGGGGCACAGATACGCAGTATTTT; CDR3: CASSEDESGGTDTQYF
D: TRBD1; size: -; J: TRBJ2-2; length: 18; V: TRBV7-9; DNA: TGTGCCAGCAGCTCGGGACAGGGGACCTCCACGAACACCGGGGAGCTGTTTTTT; CDR3: CASSSGQGTSTNTGELFF
D: -; size: -; J: TRBJ2-2; length: 19; V: TRBV4-3; DNA: TGCGCCAGCAGCCAAGATCGGCCGGGACTGATTACGAACACCGGGGAGCTGTTTTTT; CDR3: CASSQDRPGLITNTGELFF
D: TRBD2; size: once; J: TRBJ2-1; length: 16; V: TRBV5-4; DNA: TGTGCCAGCAGGGCTCGGGGGGGGAGCTCCTACAATGAGCAGTTCTTC; CDR3: CASRARGGSSYNEQFF
D: TRBD1; size: -; J: TRBJ1-2; length: 17; V: TRBV15; DNA: TGTGCCACCAGCAGAGGGGACTCCTTAGGGGGCGACTATGGCTACACCTTC; CDR3: CATSRGDSLGGDYGYTF
D: -; size: -; J: TRBJ2-7; length: 15; V: TRBV15; DNA: TGTGCCACCAGCAGAGATCCCGGACAGTCCTACGAGCAGTACTTC; CDR3: CATSRDPGQSYEQYF
D: -; size: -; J: TRBJ1-3; length: 16; V: TRBV5-1; DNA: TGCGCCAGCAGCTTGGTTGAGGGCAGAACTGGAAACACCATATATTTT; CDR3: CASSLVEGRTGNTIYF
D: TRBD2; size: -; J: TRBJ2-1; length: 14; V: TRBV15; DNA: TGTGCCACCAGCATCACTAGCGGGGGGGCCCGTGAGTTCTTC; CDR3: CATSITSGGAREFF
D: -; size: -; J: TRBJ1-6; length: 16; V: TRBV6-5; DNA: TGTGCCAGCAGTTACTCGGGGAGGGGAGGGGATTCACCCCTCCACTTT; CDR3: CASSYSGRGGDSPLHF
D: TRBD2; size: -; J: TRBJ2-2; length: 15; V: TRBV11-2; DNA: TGTGCCAGCAGCCGACTAGCGGGGGGGAGAGGGGAGCTGTTTTTT; CDR3: CASSRLAGGRGELFF
D: TRBD1; size: -; J: TRBJ1-6; length: 17; V: TRBV2; DNA: TGTGCCAGCAGTGAATACGCCGACAGGGGGCTAGGGTCACCCCTCCACTTT; CDR3: CASSEYADRGLGSPLHF
D: -; size: -; J: TRBJ1-6; length: 15; V: TRBV11-2; DNA: TGTGCCAGCAGCTCCAAGACAGCTTATAATTCACCCCTCCACTTT; CDR3: CASSSKTAYNSPLHF
D: -; size: -; J: TRBJ2-7; length: 14; V: TRBV19; DNA: TGTGCCAGTAGTATAGGTAGGGACTCCCGCGAGCAGTACTTC; CDR3: CASSIGRDSREQYF
D: TRBD1; size: -; J: TRBJ2-7; length: 14; V: TRBV7-8; DNA: TGTGCCAGCAGCTTATCCGGGACAGACTACGAGCAGTACTTC; CDR3: CASSLSGTDYEQYF